The clone carrying this T cell receptor (beta chain) turned up a few times. Its antigen is undetermined. This entry comes from a study of OX40 agonist ivuxolimab in advanced cancers. About the research overall: Hepatocellular carcinoma, melanoma, renal cell or head and neck cancer affected the dose-escalation patients. Broader study findings: Doses of 0.1 to 3.0 mg/kg were accompanied by clonal expansion of CD4+ and CD8+ blood T cells by week 6.

Germline V CDR1 and CDR2: KGHSH, LQKENI. The CDR3 extends over 14 amino acids. V was clipped by 3 bases and J by 7 bases, with 13 bases between them. Data came from immunoSEQ multiplex PCR; TCRdb stores just in-frame clones and leaves some out. The sample yields some 70,000 clones, 75% to 90% seen once. The clonotype originates from an adult with an advanced solid tumor such as melanoma, head and neck, liver or kidney cancer. The sequencing used CD4+ or CD8+ T cells sorted from blood, collected in a trial of the OX40 agonist ivuxolimab. The J gene is TRBJ2-1, the V gene TRBV18; D uncertain. This CDR3 reads CASSPQTKGNEQFF. The CDR3 DNA is TGTGCCAGCTCACCCCAGACAAAAGGGAATGAGCAGTTCTTC.